Each of the 28 T cell receptor beta chains below was sequenced from the same sample in a study of cytomegalovirus exposure and HLA in healthy donors. Vbeta (60) and Jbeta (13) primers were used in the PCR. Sequencing used immunoSEQ multiplex PCR; TCRdb keeps in-frame clones, though not all of them. The sample includes roughly 150,000 clones, around 9.7% of them seen just once. The sequenced material came from PBMCs. These receptors came from a man between 45 and 60 years old in good health and CMV-seronegative.

This sequence joins TRBV7-6 and TRBJ2-1, with 12 nucleotides matching TRBD1. The J segment lost 9 bases and the V segment lost 5 bases, leaving 11 bases of the junction unmatched. The V gene's germline CDR1 is SGHVS and CDR2 FNYEAQ. This CDR3 spans 16 amino acids. The CDR3 here is CASSPGQGALGSEQFF. CDR3 coding DNA: TGTGCCAGCAGCCCGGGACAGGGGGCGCTGGGAAGTGAGCAGTTCTTC.

This clone was counted only a few times. This chain links TRBV9 with TRBJ1-5; D is perhaps TRBD1 (6 bases). The V end lost 0 bases, the J end lost 4 bases, and 14 bases lay between the germline ends. The CDR3 consists of 16 residues. Germline CDR1 reads SGDLS; CDR2 reads YYNGEE. The CDR3 is CASSVVRPGENQPQHF. DNA for the CDR3: TGTGCCAGCAGCGTAGTCCGGCCAGGGGAGAATCAGCCCCAGCATTTT.

This chain joins TRBV19 and TRBJ1-1; TRBD1 is a possible D gene (5 bases). V shed 6 bases and J shed 5 bases, with 16 bases lying between them. Germline lookup yields CDR1 LNHDA and CDR2 SQIVND (reference sequence). This CDR3 comprises 14 residues. Here the CDR3 DNA reads TGTGCCAGTAGGGGAGGGGCAGGGTCAACTGAAGCTTTCTTT. It specifies CASRGGAGSTEAFF.

The V call is TRBV6-1, the J call TRBJ1-2; tentative D call: TRBD1 (5 bases). Germline loops: CDR1 MNHNS, CDR2 SASEGT. The CDR3 has 15 amino acids. V was clipped by 2 bases and J by 2 bases, with 12 bases between them. CDR3 nucleotide sequence: TGTGCCAGCAGTGAAAGGTCTCCAGGGAACTATGGCTACACCTTC. It specifies CASSERSPGNYGYTF.

This clone was detected only a few times. V is TRBV27 and J is TRBJ2-6; 8 nucleotides align to TRBD1. Germline CDR1 MNHEY, CDR2 SMNVEV (reference sequence). This CDR3 has 17 amino acids. Germline trimming cut 10 bases from V and 0 bases from J; bases unmatched to any gene: 11. The CDR3 loop reads CATLGTGLRSGANVLTF. The CDR3 DNA reads TGTGCCACACTCGGGACAGGATTGCGCTCTGGGGCCAACGTCCTGACTTTC.

The chain employs TRBV11-2 and TRBJ1-5; 8 bases fit TRBD1. Germline V gene data show CDR1 as SGHAT and CDR2 as FQNNGV. This CDR3 spans 15 amino acids. Trimming cost V 2 bases and J 9 bases; bases outside gene matches: 9. The CDR3 DNA reads as TGTGCCAGCAGCTTAACGCAGGGGGCCGGTGGGCCCCAGCATTTT. The encoded protein is CASSLTQGAGGPQHF.

This clone was picked up a small number of times. The V and J genes are TRBV27 and TRBJ1-1, with D perhaps matching TRBD1 (5 bases). This CDR3 is built from 14 residues. Trimming pared 0 bases from V and 4 bases from J, leaving 9 bases between. Germline loops: CDR1 MNHEY, CDR2 SMNVEV (reference sequence). CDR3 nucleotides: TGTGCCAGCAGTTTATCTCGGCAGGGCACTGAAGCTTTCTTT. Its protein product is CASSLSRQGTEAFF.

CDR3 sequence: CASSRQGRQPQHF. As DNA, the CDR3 is TGTGCCAGCAGCAGACAGGGTAGACAGCCCCAGCATTTT. The chain uses TRBV27 and TRBJ1-5; 7 bases line up with TRBD1. This CDR3 is 13 amino acids long. Germline lookup yields CDR1 MNHEY and CDR2 SMNVEV (reference sequence). J gave up 7 bases and V 6 bases, and 6 bases lay outside the gene matches.

The table lists this clone with a few counts. This chain connects TRBV7-3 to TRBJ2-5, with 7 bases matching TRBD1. Germline CDR1 and CDR2: SGHTA and FQGTGA. V lost 2 bases, J lost 5 bases, and 5 bases stayed unmatched. This CDR3 has 14 residues. CDR3 nucleotide sequence: TGTGCCAGCAGCTTAGGGGGCAGGGGGGAGACCCAGTACTTC. Translated: CASSLGGRGETQYF.

The V and J genes are TRBV10-1 and TRBJ2-3, with D maybe TRBD2 (6 bases). The CDR3 spans 14 residues. V was clipped by 4 bases and J by 5 bases, with 13 bases between them. The germline V gene has CDR1 WNHNN and CDR2 SYGVQD (reference sequence). The DNA for the CDR3 is TGCGCCAGCAGTGTTACTAGCTCAGGAGATACGCAGTATTTT. Protein: CASSVTSSGDTQYF.

This clone was detected only a few times. DNA of the CDR3: TGTGCCAGTACCGCAAGAGCAGGGGATAACAATCAGCCCCAGCATTTT. Translation gives CASTARAGDNNQPQHF. The rearrangement joins TRBV19 to TRBJ1-5, with D possibly being TRBD1 (6 bases). V was pared by 7 bases and J by 3 bases, with 19 bases between. The CDR3 is made up of 16 amino acids. In germline, CDR1 is LNHDA, CDR2 SQIVND (reference sequence).

This rearrangement joins TRBV29-1 to TRBJ2-1; D is possibly TRBD1 (5 bases). Per germline, CDR1 SQVTM and CDR2 ANQGSEA. CDR3 length: 11 amino acids. Trimming cost V 6 bases and J 7 bases, with 10 bases left between them. The CDR3 bases are TGCAGCGTCCGGCCAGGGAATGAGCAGTTCTTC. Translated, it gives CSVRPGNEQFF.

This clone was seen a few times. CDR3 protein: CASSASGGIAEAFF. In nucleotides, the CDR3 is TGCGCCAGCAGTGCGTCAGGGGGTATCGCTGAAGCTTTCTTT. The rearrangement joins TRBV10-1 to TRBJ1-1; 7 bases line up with TRBD1. The CDR3 has 14 amino acids. Trimming at V came to 4 bases and at J to 6 bases, leaving 8 bases not matched to a gene. Germline V lookup: CDR1 WNHNN, CDR2 SYGVQD (reference sequence).

The V gene is TRBV29-1, the J gene TRBJ1-3, with TRBD1 as a possible D gene (6 bases). There are 14 residues in the CDR3. Germline CDR1 is SQVTM and CDR2 is ANQGSEA. V shed 7 bases and J shed 7 bases, with 20 bases lying between them. CDR3 nucleotide sequence: TGCAGCGCCCACTCCGGGACAAAGGGGAACACCATATATTTT. Translated: CSAHSGTKGNTIYF. The complete variable domain, with remaining parts taken from reference TRBV29-1 and TRBJ1-3, reads SAVISQKPSRDICQRGTSLTIQCQVDSQVTMMFWYRQQPGQSLTLIATANQGSEATYESGFVIDKFPISRPNLTFSTLTVSNMSPEDSSIYLCSAHSGTKGNTIYFGEGSWLTVV.

The J gene is TRBJ1-4, the V gene TRBV5-1, with a possible D match to TRBD1 (6 bases). Germline CDR1 and CDR2: SGHRS and YFSETQ. This CDR3 spans 15 amino acids. The ends were cut back, 7 bases at V and 4 bases at J, with 17 bases in the middle. DNA of the CDR3: TGCGCCAGCGGTTACGAGGGGGATGGTAATGAAAAACTGTTTTTT. Its protein is CASGYEGDGNEKLFF.

The chain uses TRBV7-3 and TRBJ2-6; no reliable D call. V was shortened by 5 bases and J by 0 bases, with 5 bases between the two germline ends. The CDR3 runs 14 residues. From germline, CDR1 is SGHTA and CDR2 FQGTGA. The CDR3 nucleotides read TGTGCCAGCAGCACAGACTCTGGGGCCAACGTCCTGACTTTC. This gives the protein CASSTDSGANVLTF.

The sample holds a few counts of this clone. The gene calls are TRBV9 and TRBJ2-1, with 7 nucleotides matching TRBD2. CDR3 length equals 14 residues. The ends lost 0 bases at V and 5 bases at J; junction bases unmatched: 2. From germline, CDR1 is SGDLS and CDR2 YYNGEE. The CDR3 loop reads CASSVDGTNNEQFF. In nucleotides, the CDR3 is TGTGCCAGCAGCGTAGATGGGACTAACAATGAGCAGTTCTTC.

This chain uses TRBV14 with TRBJ1-2; 8 bases align to TRBD1. Losses at the gene ends were 1 base for V and 0 bases for J; bases not matched to a gene: 4. The germline V gene encodes CDR1 SGHDN and CDR2 FVKESK. This CDR3 contains 16 residues. This CDR3 is CASSQGRTGTNYGYTF. The CDR3 DNA sequence: TGTGCCAGCAGCCAAGGGAGGACAGGGACTAACTATGGCTACACCTTC.

This clone was counted between two and nine times. The rearrangement uses TRBV29-1 and TRBJ1-2; 11 bases fit TRBD1. J was trimmed by 7 bases and V by 6 bases; bases with no gene match: 4. The CDR3 runs 12 residues. Germline values: CDR1 SQVTM, CDR2 ANQGSEA. The DNA for the CDR3 is TGCAGCGTGGCCGGGACAGGGGGTGGCTACACCTTC. It yields the protein CSVAGTGGGYTF.

The chain recombines TRBV29-1 with TRBJ2-7; D is perhaps TRBD2 (6 bases). The V end was cut by 6 bases, the J end by 2 bases, with 17 bases between. The CDR3 totals 14 residues. Germline V gene data show CDR1 as SQVTM and CDR2 as ANQGSEA. This chain's CDR3 is CSVLRDFGAYEQYF. In DNA, the CDR3 is TGCAGCGTCCTCCGGGACTTCGGGGCCTACGAGCAGTACTTC.

Turning to this clone: An end of the junction differs from the germline gene, which may be a read error. The CDR3 bases are TGTGCCAGCAGAGTAGAGGGGGGGCGACAGCACCAGCATTTT. This codes for CASRVEGGRQHQHF. J is TRBJ1-5 and V is TRBV9; weak D call: TRBD1 (6 bases). CDR3 length equals 14 residues. Germline CDR1 SGDLS, CDR2 YYNGEE.

The chain recombines TRBV11-1 with TRBJ1-1; D call uncertain. Trimming stripped 7 bases from V and 0 bases from J, with 12 bases between. Looked up from germline, CDR1 is SGHAT and CDR2 is FQDESV (reference sequence). CDR3 size: 14 residues. The CDR3 spells CASTQEVMNTEAFF. CDR3 nucleotides: TGTGCCAGCACCCAAGAGGTCATGAACACTGAAGCTTTCTTT. The entire variable domain, with the rest obtained from reference TRBV11-1 and TRBJ1-1, is as follows: EAEVAQSPRYKITEKSQAVAFWCDPISGHATLYWYRQILGQGPELLVQFQDESVVDDSQLPKDRFSAERLKGVDSTLKIQPAELGDSAMYLCASTQEVMNTEAFFGQGTRLTVV.

This chain connects TRBV9 to TRBJ1-3; no clear D gene. CDR1 and CDR2 from the germline V gene are SGDLS and YYNGEE. Trimming cost V 4 bases and J 4 bases, with 9 bases left between them. The CDR3 runs to 13 residues. CDR3 amino acids: CASSLHEGNTIYF. The CDR3 nucleotides are TGTGCCAGCAGCCTCCACGAGGGAAACACCATATATTTT.

This chain uses TRBV19 with TRBJ2-3; D is perhaps TRBD1 (6 bases). The CDR3 sequence is 16 residues long. Germline V gene sequence: CDR1 LNHDA, CDR2 SQIVND (reference sequence). V was pared by 4 bases and J by 2 bases, with 16 bases between. The CDR3 DNA reads TGTGCCAGTAGTAGCGGCCCAACAGGGACCACAGATACGCAGTATTTT. Residues: CASSSGPTGTTDTQYF.

This chain connects TRBV11-1 to TRBJ1-1; D unresolved. Trimming shortened V by 5 bases and J by 0 bases, and 7 bases separated the two germline ends. This CDR3 comprises 13 residues. CDR1 and CDR2 (germline): SGHAT, FQDESV (reference sequence). The CDR3 protein is CASSPDMNTEAFF. CDR3 nucleotides: TGTGCCAGCAGCCCAGACATGAACACTGAAGCTTTCTTT.

The chain is built from TRBV29-1 and TRBJ2-7, with TRBD1 identical over 9 bases. Unmatched junction bases numbered 6, after V lost 6 bases and J lost 3 bases. The CDR3 runs to 13 residues. Germline assignment: CDR1 SQVTM and CDR2 ANQGSEA. Here the CDR3 DNA reads TGCAGCGTCACGGGACAGGGTATCTACGAGCAGTACTTC. This encodes CSVTGQGIYEQYF.

This rearrangement joins TRBV9 to TRBJ2-1; 11 nucleotides line up with TRBD2. Germline lookup yields CDR1 SGDLS and CDR2 YYNGEE. There are 16 residues in the CDR3. V lost 4 bases, J lost 6 bases, and 9 bases stayed unmatched. The CDR3 region is CASSKVGTSGFNEQFF. The CDR3 DNA reads as TGTGCCAGCAGCAAAGTGGGGACTAGCGGATTCAATGAGCAGTTCTTC.

This clone was seen a few times. The genes are TRBV25-1 and TRBJ2-5; 10 nucleotides align to TRBD2. Looked up from germline, CDR1 is MGHDK and CDR2 is SYGVNS. The V and J ends lost 6 bases and 7 bases, in that order; junction bases with no gene match: 5. This CDR3 region has 13 residues. The CDR3 DNA follows: TGTGCCAGCAGGGGGACTAGCGTCGGGACCCAGTACTTC. Protein sequence: CASRGTSVGTQYF. Combining the CDR3 with reference TRBV25-1 and TRBJ2-5 gives the whole variable domain EADIYQTPRYLVIGTGKKITLECSQTMGHDKMYWYQQDPGMELHLIHYSYGVNSTEKGDLSSESTVSRIRTEHFPLTLESARPSHTSQYLCASRGTSVGTQYFGPGTRLLVL.